These 17 T cell receptor beta chains originate from one sample sequenced in a study of CD8 T cells in ankylosing spondylitis. TCRdb passed the 5' RACE reads through MiXCR, listing each CDR3 protein once. In the table there are about 200,000 distinct CDR3 sequences, around 13% of which are singletons. The sequencing input was blood, either unsorted or a sorted T cell fraction (not recorded which). These receptors all stem from a male donor with ankylosing spondylitis or in good health (not recorded which).

The chain couples TRBV27 to TRBJ2-1; D ambiguous. V lost 6 bases and J 4 bases, leaving 10 bases between the germline ends. This CDR3 has 13 residues. The germline gives CDR1 MNHEY, CDR2 SMNVEV (reference sequence). CDR3 protein: CASRMALYNEQFF. The CDR3 bases are TGTGCCAGCAGGATGGCCCTTTACAATGAGCAGTTCTTC.

This chain links TRBV10-2 with TRBJ2-1; 9 bases agree with TRBD1. With 0 bases clipped from V and 3 bases from J, the junction kept 9 bases outside the gene matches. Germline values: CDR1 WSHSY, CDR2 SAAADI. The CDR3 is 18 residues long. CDR3 sequence reads: CASSESDRGALNYNEQFF. For the CDR3, the DNA is TGCGCCAGCAGTGAGTCCGACAGGGGGGCCCTTAACTACAATGAGCAGTTCTTC.

The V gene is TRBV7-6, the J gene TRBJ2-2; D is uncertain. CDR1 is SGHVS and CDR2 is FNYEAQ in the germline V gene. The V gene lost 3 bases and the J gene lost 4 bases, with 12 bases spanning the gap. The CDR3 length is 15 residues. The CDR3 region has the DNA TGTGCCAGCAGCTTGGGCGGATACTTCACCGGGGAGCTGTTTTTT. This codes for CASSLGGYFTGELFF. Full variable domain (remainder filled in from reference TRBV7-6 and TRBJ2-2): GAGVSQSPRYKVTKRGQDVALRCDPISGHVSLYWYRQALGQGPEFLTYFNYEAQQDKSGLPNDRFSAERPEGSISTLTIQRTEQRDSAMYRCASSLGGYFTGELFFGEGSRLTVL.

This clonotype was detected many times. The chain uses TRBV12-3 or TRBV12-4 and TRBJ2-6, with a tentative D call TRBD2 (6 bases). This CDR3 has 18 residues. Trimming shortened V by 4 bases and J by 0 bases, and 16 bases separated the two germline ends. DNA for the CDR3: TGTGCCAGCAGTTCCCGGGACTCAATTCGCTCTGGGGCCAACGTCCTGACTTTC. Protein sequence: CASSSRDSIRSGANVLTF.

The chain carries TRBV27 and TRBJ2-1; 14 bases align to TRBD2. The CDR3 totals 16 residues. Germline CDR1 reads MNHEY; CDR2 reads SMNVEV (reference sequence). Losses at the gene ends were 5 bases for V and 3 bases for J; bases not matched to a gene: 3. CDR3 DNA: TGTGCCAGCAGTGGGGGACTAGCGGGAGACTACAATGAGCAGTTCTTC. This translates into CASSGGLAGDYNEQFF.

There are many counts of this clonotype. The rearrangement links TRBV5-6 to TRBJ2-3, with D possibly being TRBD1 (8 bases). The germline V and J ends were trimmed by 4 bases and 1 base, with 16 bases remaining between them. The CDR3 is made up of 16 amino acids. Germline V gene sequence: CDR1 SGHDT, CDR2 YYEEEE. CDR3 sequence (DNA): TGTGCCAGCAGCAACAGGGGGGCGGGAGGCACAGATACGCAGTATTTT. Protein product: CASSNRGAGGTDTQYF.

This sequence joins TRBV2 and TRBJ2-4; 9 nucleotides agree with TRBD1. From germline, CDR1 is SNHLY and CDR2 FYNNEI. The trim removed 2 bases at V and 4 bases at J, leaving 3 bases unmatched. This CDR3 is 15 amino acids long. The CDR3 loop is CASSETGTGKNIQYF. DNA for the CDR3: TGTGCCAGCAGTGAAACCGGGACAGGGAAAAACATTCAGTACTTC.

This clonotype was counted between two and nine times. V usage is TRBV6-1 and J usage is TRBJ1-5; no clear D gene. V lost 4 bases and J lost 3, with 7 bases in between. The CDR3 covers 13 residues. Germline loops: CDR1 MNHNS, CDR2 SASEGT. In DNA, the CDR3 is TGTGCCAGCAGTGGGGGATTCAATCAGCCCCAGCATTTT. It specifies CASSGGFNQPQHF.

This clonotype was observed at least ten times. The chain combines TRBV4-2 with TRBJ2-6; tentative D call: TRBD1 (5 bases). The CDR3 extends over 16 amino acids. Trimming took off 0 bases at V and 0 bases at J, with 6 bases between the two ends. CDR1 is LGHNA, CDR2 YNFKEQ, per germline. The CDR3 spells CASSQEDNSGANVLTF. CDR3 in DNA: TGTGCCAGCAGCCAAGAGGACAACTCTGGGGCCAACGTCCTGACTTTC.

The V gene is TRBV19, the J gene TRBJ2-7; D uncertain. The CDR3 is made up of 14 amino acids. V was clipped by 7 bases and J by 1 base, with 14 bases between them. Germline values: CDR1 LNHDA, CDR2 SQIVND (reference sequence). DNA for the CDR3: TGTGCCAGTACCTGGAGTCTATCGTCCTACGAGCAGTACTTC. Residues: CASTWSLSSYEQYF.

The chain links TRBV19 to TRBJ2-4, with D tentatively TRBD2 (6 bases). Trimming removed 5 bases at V and 0 bases at J, with 14 bases between. The V gene's germline CDR1 is LNHDA and CDR2 SQIVND (reference sequence). This CDR3 contains 16 residues. In nucleotides, the CDR3 is TGTGCCAGTAGTGCGGGGTGGACAATAGCCAAAAACATTCAGTACTTC. Translated: CASSAGWTIAKNIQYF.

This clonotype came up many times. The chain links TRBV4-2 to TRBJ1-1; D gene unclear. The length of the CDR3 is 14 residues. Trimming pared 3 bases from V and 1 base from J, leaving 9 bases between. The germline gives CDR1 LGHNA, CDR2 YNFKEQ. This CDR3 is CASSHRGGNTEAFF. The CDR3 nucleotides are TGTGCCAGCAGCCATAGAGGAGGGAACACTGAAGCTTTCTTT.

This clonotype was observed a handful of times. The CDR3 DNA reads TGCGCCAGCAGCCAAGTTGGGGGCACAGAAGCTTTCTTT. Its protein product is CASSQVGGTEAFF. This chain links TRBV4-1 with TRBJ1-1; D might be TRBD1 (6 bases). The CDR3 consists of 13 residues. V gave up 1 base and J gave up 8 bases, with 11 bases separating them. The germline CDR1 and CDR2 sequences are MGHRA and YSYEKL.

CDR3 nucleotides: TGTGCCAGCAGTGAAGGGGGAGGAGGGGGCTATGGCTACACCTTC. Amino acids: CASSEGGGGGYGYTF. V gene TRBV2 combines with J gene TRBJ1-2, with D possibly being TRBD1 (6 bases). This CDR3 spans 15 amino acids. The ends were cut back, 1 base at V and 4 bases at J, with 13 bases in the middle. Germline V gene sequence: CDR1 SNHLY, CDR2 FYNNEI.

This clonotype rates as medium-sized. The chain employs TRBV3-1 and TRBJ1-3; the D gene is possibly TRBD1 (5 bases). V was clipped by 4 bases and J by 0 bases, with 13 bases between them. The length of the CDR3 is 16 residues. Germline V gives CDR1 LGHDT, CDR2 YNNKEL (reference sequence). The CDR3 here is CASSPRGEDSGNTIYF. In DNA, the CDR3 is TGTGCCAGCAGCCCCCGAGGGGAGGACTCTGGAAACACCATATATTTT.

This clonotype was seen only once. The V and J genes are TRBV30 and TRBJ2-1; 10 bases fit TRBD2. V trimming: 2 bases; J trimming: 6 bases; junction bases outside the gene matches: 1. Germline V gives CDR1 GTSNPN, CDR2 SVGIG (reference sequence). The CDR3 is 13 residues long. The CDR3 sequence is CAWSSGRGNEQFF. The CDR3 DNA is TGTGCCTGGAGTAGCGGGAGGGGCAATGAGCAGTTCTTC. Filled out from reference TRBV30 and TRBJ2-1, the complete variable domain reads SQTIHQWPATLVQPVGSPLSLECTVEGTSNPNLYWYRQAAGRGLQLLFYSVGIGQISSEVPQNLSASRPQDRQFILSSKKLLLSDSGFYLCAWSSGRGNEQFFGPGTRLTVL.

This clonotype was observed a handful of times. V is TRBV27 and J is TRBJ2-2, with 16 bases that match TRBD2. The CDR3 extends over 19 amino acids. Looked up from germline, CDR1 is MNHEY and CDR2 is SMNVEV (reference sequence). V shed 6 bases, J shed 6 bases, and the junction held 13 bases outside the gene matches. This CDR3 reads CASSPLGLAGGSGPGELFF. The CDR3, as DNA: TGTGCCAGCAGCCCCCTGGGACTAGCGGGAGGGAGCGGACCCGGGGAGCTGTTTTTT.